This section outlines one TCR beta chain sequence together with its context. The antigen is undetermined. Full-length variable regions came from constant-region reverse primers plus semi-nested Nested Universal Primer A PCR. A single record per CDR3 protein comes from TCRdb applying MiXCR to the 5' RACE reads. This repertoire shows about 46,000 distinct CDR3 sequences, around 26% found once; its top ten account for 2% to 2.5%. Findings and limits, study-wide: In terms of TCR gene usage, tumor memory CD4+ T cells clustered together with blood and lymph node memory CD4+ cells, as well as with lymph node naive CD4+ cells. Tumor-infiltrating Treg TCR alpha and beta sequences overlapped most with tumor naive CD4+ T cells, then blood naive.

Naive CD4+ T cells were purified with Tregs depleted by CD25. The CDR3 totals 15 residues. V trimming: 3 bases; J trimming: 5 bases; junction bases outside the gene matches: 4. Germline CDR1 SGHRS, CDR2 YFSETQ. This clonotype was obtained from a female donor with breast cancer. The chain combines TRBV5-1 with TRBJ2-1, with TRBD2 identical over 11 bases. Sample: naive CD4+ T cells sorted from blood. Sample subset: naive CD4+ T cells, CD4+CD45RA+CD25-. The CDR3 here is CASSSGTSGHNEQFF. The DNA of the CDR3 is TGCGCCAGCAGCTCGGGGACTAGCGGACACAATGAGCAGTTCTTC. The full variable domain, rest sourced from reference TRBV5-1 and TRBJ2-1, is KAGVTQTPRYLIKTRGQQVTLSCSPISGHRSVSWYQQTPGQGLQFLFEYFSETQRNKGNFPGRFSGRQFSNSRSEMNVSTLELGDSALYLCASSSGTSGHNEQFFGPGTRLTVL.